This TCR beta chain was recorded in a study of tumor-infiltrating lymphocytes in localized non-small cell lung cancer. Overall study: Some samples were collected after neoadjuvant chemotherapy; smokers, never-smokers and several histologies were included.

Trimming removed 4 bases from V and 1 base from J; junction bases left unmatched: 6. Germline values: CDR1 KGHSH, CDR2 LQKENI. The CDR3 has 17 residues. The study, taken as a whole, reports: No link was found between tumor T-cell fraction and recurrence-free survival. TCR sequencing covered a subset of patients with enough tissue.

As regards this clone: As yet, its antigen is unknown.

Assay: immunoSEQ multiplex PCR; the TCRdb copy retains only in-frame clones and omits some. The sample consists of over 9,500 clones, 60% to 70% of them appearing once. The receptor was derived from a human donor with non-small cell lung cancer. The chain couples TRBV18 to TRBJ2-7; 14 positions agree with TRBD2. What was sequenced was lung tumor tissue. The CDR3 DNA reads TGTGCCAGCTCACTCGGACTAGCGGGAGGAAGGTCCTACGAGCAGTACTTC. It codes for CASSLGLAGGRSYEQYF.